The 3 T cell receptor beta chains in this list originate from one sample, sequenced in a study of T cells in Graves' hyperthyroidism and ophthalmopathy. Template material for amplifying TCR beta CDR3 regions consisted of RNA transcripts. An initial round of RT-PCR targeting the TCR CDR3 relied on the HTBI primer set. Each CDR3 protein is one row after TCRdb ran MiXCR on the multiplex PCR reads. The data show roughly 330,000 distinct CDR3 sequences, roughly 17% seen once. Material for sequencing was blood. The receptors here all came from a man aged 30 to 39 with Graves' hyperthyroidism.

The chain employs TRBV12-5 and TRBJ2-1; D possibly corresponds to TRBD2 (5 bases). The CDR3 spans 16 residues. Trimming pared 1 base from V and 0 bases from J, leaving 10 bases between. Looked up from germline, CDR1 is LGHNT and CDR2 is FRNRAP. CDR3 bases: TGTGCTAGTGGTTTGGCCGGGGTACTCTCCTACAATGAGCAGTTCTTC. Its translation is CASGLAGVLSYNEQFF.

This chain connects TRBV6-1 to TRBJ1-2; a possible D gene is TRBD1 (6 bases). Deletions cut 1 base from V and 5 bases from J, with 17 bases between. The CDR3 is 16 amino acids. Germline V gene lookup returns CDR1 MNHNS and CDR2 SASEGT. The CDR3 nucleotides are TGTGCCAGCAGTGAAGGAGCCCCGGGGGCGAATTATGGCTACACCTTC. The encoded protein is CASSEGAPGANYGYTF.

As for this clonotype: Since a much larger clone is just one base distant, this may be a read error. The rearrangement links TRBV20-1 to TRBJ2-1; tentatively, D is TRBD2 (6 bases). Deletions cut 6 bases from V and 8 bases from J, with 17 bases between. This CDR3 has 13 amino acids. CDR1 DFQATT and CDR2 SNEGSKA come from the germline V gene (reference sequence). The CDR3 protein is CSARRAGDDEQFF. CDR3 sequence (DNA): TGCAGTGCAAGGAGGGCCGGCGACGATGAGCAGTTCTTC.